These 18 T cell receptor beta chains originate from one sample sequenced in a study of post-analysis software for immune sequencing data. General observations from the study: Five or six TRBV segments appeared more often in patients than in controls, and TRBV5-6, TRBV5-1 and TRBV20-1 were among these.

Unique molecular identifiers were carried by the TCR beta cDNA libraries. TCRdb re-called the PCR reads through MiXCR, storing one row per CDR3 protein. The table shows about 820,000 distinct CDR3 sequences, with roughly 58% occurring only once. The antigens of these receptors remain unknown. The sample comprised blood. The receptors were sampled from a girl under 18 with multiple sclerosis.

CDR3: CASSLGGSQFF. The CDR3, as DNA: TGTGCCAGCAGTTTAGGCGGATCGCAGTTCTTC. This chain links TRBV12-3 or TRBV12-4 with TRBJ2-1; no clear D. V was clipped by 1 base and J by 12 bases, with 7 bases between them. This CDR3 spans 11 amino acids.

This clonotype was seen a few times. This sequence joins TRBV6-2 or TRBV6-3 and TRBJ2-7, with D unclear. The V end was cut by 5 bases, the J end by 5 bases, with 13 bases between. Per the germline V gene, CDR1 is MNHEY and CDR2 is SVGEGT. This CDR3 contains 13 residues. The DNA of the CDR3 is TGTGCCAGCAGTCGGCGAAATGGGAACGAGCAGTACTTC. It yields the protein CASSRRNGNEQYF.

The V gene is TRBV20-1, the J gene TRBJ2-1, with TRBD2 identical over 10 bases. Germline V gives CDR1 DFQATT, CDR2 SNEGSKA (reference sequence). The CDR3 sequence is 15 residues long. After removal of 3 bases from V and 4 bases from J, the junction contained 6 bases not matched to a gene. CDR3 sequence: CSASGRAGGYNEQFF. The CDR3 nucleotides read TGCAGTGCTAGTGGTCGAGCGGGAGGGTACAATGAGCAGTTCTTC.

V is TRBV5-1 and J is TRBJ2-5; D gene uncertain. V was pared by 3 bases and J by 0 bases, with 9 bases between. CDR3 size: 14 residues. Germline lookup yields CDR1 SGHRS and CDR2 YFSETQ. This CDR3 is CASSSGSDQETQYF. The CDR3 DNA is TGCGCCAGCAGCTCTGGGTCCGACCAAGAGACCCAGTACTTC.

The J gene is TRBJ2-5, the V gene TRBV5-1, with TRBD2 matching 14 bases. CDR3 length: 16 amino acids. V was clipped by 4 bases and J by 5 bases; unmatched bases: 7. In germline, CDR1 is SGHRS, CDR2 YFSETQ. The chain's CDR3 is CASSRLGLAGVETQYF. The CDR3 nucleotides are TGCGCCAGCAGCAGGCTGGGACTAGCGGGAGTGGAGACCCAGTACTTC.

This clonotype was detected a few times. At one end, the junction sequence differs from germline, possibly due to a read error. The chain carries TRBV7-7 and TRBJ2-1; D tentatively fits TRBD1 or TRBD2 (5 bases each). Germline lookup yields CDR1 SSHAT and CDR2 FNYEAQ (reference sequence). The CDR3 sequence is 15 residues long. The CDR3 nucleotides are TGTGCTAGCAGCTCAGGGTCCAGCGGCTACAATGAGCAGTTCTTC. Protein product: CASSSGSSGYNEQFF. The full variable domain, completed using reference TRBV7-7 and TRBJ2-1, is GAGVSQSPRYKVTKRGQDVTLRCDPISSHATLYWYQQALGQGPEFLTYFNYEAQPDKSGLPSDRFSAERPEGSISTLTIQRTEQRDSAMYRCASSSGSSGYNEQFFGPGTRLTVL.

This chain links TRBV20-1 with TRBJ2-7; 9 positions match TRBD2. The J call could be wrong; TRBJ2-5 is a better fit for the DNA end. This CDR3 comprises 14 residues. Germline-derived CDR1 and CDR2 are DFQATT and SNEGSKA (reference sequence). DNA of the CDR3: TGCAGTGCTAGAGATAGCGGGAGTGCAGAGACCCAGTACTTC. It encodes CSARDSGSAETQYF.

This clonotype occurred a few times. This rearrangement joins TRBV10-3 to TRBJ2-5; 14 bases are shared with TRBD2. V lost 8 bases, J lost 4 bases, and 3 bases stayed unmatched. Germline-derived CDR1 and CDR2 are ENHRY and SYGVKD. The CDR3 covers 14 residues. The CDR3 DNA is TGTGCCATCGGGGGGACTAGCGGGGGAGAGACCCAGTACTTC. It codes for CAIGGTSGGETQYF.

The V gene is TRBV10-3, the J gene TRBJ1-6; D ambiguous. V was pared by 3 bases and J by 6 bases, with 6 bases between. The CDR3 spans 13 residues. Germline CDR1 reads ENHRY; CDR2 reads SYGVKD. The CDR3 reads CAISDLSNSPLHF. Written as DNA, the CDR3 is TGTGCCATCAGTGATTTAAGTAATTCACCCCTCCACTTT.

This clonotype was seen repeatedly, ten times or more. The chain combines TRBV29-1 with TRBJ2-4; weak D call: TRBD1 (6 bases). CDR3 size: 14 residues. Trimming stripped 7 bases from V and 1 base from J, with 14 bases between. Germline V gene data show CDR1 as SQVTM and CDR2 as ANQGSEA. DNA for the CDR3: TGCAGCGCCCACAGGGCAGGGGCCAAAAACATTCAGTACTTC. This translates into CSAHRAGAKNIQYF.

This clonotype was picked up a small number of times. The gene calls are TRBV5-6 and TRBJ2-7; 8 nucleotides align to TRBD1. Germline V gives CDR1 SGHDT, CDR2 YYEEEE. Trimming at V came to 2 bases and at J to 3 bases, leaving 10 bases not matched to a gene. There are 16 residues in the CDR3. The CDR3 loop reads CASSFWSSRGLYEQYF. DNA for the CDR3: TGTGCCAGCAGCTTTTGGTCCTCCAGGGGGCTCTACGAGCAGTACTTC.

The CDR3 protein is CASSLGTAALNEQFF. CDR3 nucleotide sequence: TGCGCCAGCAGCTTGGGGACTGCTGCTCTCAATGAGCAGTTCTTC. The chain joins TRBV5-1 to TRBJ2-1; a weak D match, TRBD2 (5 bases). The CDR3 loop spans 15 amino acids. Trimming pared 0 bases from V and 6 bases from J, leaving 13 bases between. In germline, CDR1 is SGHRS, CDR2 YFSETQ.

V and J are TRBV29-1 and TRBJ1-5; TRBD1 matches 9 bases. This CDR3 has 14 amino acids. Germline lookup yields CDR1 SQVTM and CDR2 ANQGSEA. V was pared by 5 bases and J by 7 bases, with 9 bases of the junction left unmatched. DNA for the CDR3: TGCAGCGTTCACACAGGGGGCGCGGGGCAGCCCCAGCATTTT. Translation gives CSVHTGGAGQPQHF.

In its sample, this clonotype was seen a few times. The chain combines TRBV29-1 with TRBJ1-1; D is ambiguous. The CDR3 is 16 residues long. Germline-derived CDR1 and CDR2 are SQVTM and ANQGSEA. V shed 6 bases and J shed 0 bases, with 20 bases lying between them. CDR3 residues: CSVVKSVKVLNTEAFF. The CDR3 DNA reads TGCAGCGTGGTCAAGTCAGTTAAAGTTTTGAACACTGAAGCTTTCTTT.

This chain joins TRBV7-9 and TRBJ2-7; D not certain. Germline V gene lookup returns CDR1 SEHNR and CDR2 FQNEAQ (reference sequence). This CDR3 comprises 14 residues. V lost 7 bases, J lost 1 base, and 14 bases lay in between. CDR3 sequence (DNA): TGTGCCAGCACCAATGGGCTAGAATCCTACGAGCAGTACTTC. Protein sequence: CASTNGLESYEQYF.

This chain's CDR3 is CASSLGSRPYEQYF. CDR3 nucleotide sequence: TGTGCCAGCAGCTTGGGGTCGCGTCCCTACGAGCAGTACTTC. The chain couples TRBV5-6 to TRBJ2-4; D remains ambiguous. The better agreement between TRBJ2-7 and the DNA end casts doubt on the J call. In germline, CDR1 is SGHDT, CDR2 YYEEEE. The CDR3 loop spans 14 amino acids.

The rearrangement links TRBV7-2 to TRBJ2-5; D is perhaps TRBD1 (6 bases). V lost 5 bases and J lost 1, with 14 bases in between. The CDR3 sequence is 15 residues long. CDR1 is SGHTA and CDR2 is FQGNSA in the germline V gene. The CDR3, as DNA: TGTGCCAGCAGCCAGGGGCCGGGTTTCCAAGAGACCCAGTACTTC. Encoded protein: CASSQGPGFQETQYF.

This clonotype turned up a few times. V is TRBV29-1 and J is TRBJ1-2; D ambiguous. The CDR3 spans 14 residues. Per the germline V gene, CDR1 is SQVTM and CDR2 is ANQGSEA. Trimming removed 1 base at V and 4 bases at J, with 13 bases between. The CDR3 DNA is TGCAGCGTTGAAGTGTGGAGCTTAACCTATGGCTACACCTTC. Amino acids: CSVEVWSLTYGYTF.